This T cell receptor beta chain was documented in a study of shared clonotypes between healthy human individuals. Across the whole study: The donor pool was made up of a couple of women and three men aged 18 to 49.

V lost 1 base, J lost 2 bases, and 8 bases lay in between. The CDR3 consists of 14 residues. Germline V CDR1 and CDR2: SNHLY, FYNNEI. Findings and limits, study-wide: The study drew on few donors, limiting represented genetic and exposure-history diversity.

Of note for this clone: What it recognizes is unknown. Additional DNA sequences in this sample encode the identical CDR3.

Assay used: immunoSEQ multiplex PCR; TCRdb lists only in-frame clones, some missing. The table records about 1.1 million clones, around 78% of them present only once. The J gene is TRBJ1-2, the V gene TRBV2; no clear D gene. The TCR sequence derives from a man aged 18 to 29 in good health. Some clones in this sample may be carry-over from other donors' samples. Sequenced input: memory CD4+ T cells from PBMCs. Subset defined: CD45RA-negative fraction. DNA for the CDR3: TGTGCCAGCAGTGAAGGCCTAGGGAACTATGGCTACACCTTC. This translates into CASSEGLGNYGYTF.